The 29 T cell receptor beta chains given below trace back to one sample, sequenced in a study of T cells in Graves' hyperthyroidism and ophthalmopathy. The TCR beta CDR3 regions underwent amplification using RNA transcripts as the source. RT-PCR in the first round (using the HTBI primer set) targeted the TCR CDR3. TCRdb itself ran the multiplex PCR reads through MiXCR, one entry per CDR3 protein. The table has almost 600,000 distinct CDR3 sequences, over 11% seen once; the top ten hold 5% to 7%. Sequenced: blood. These receptor sequences come from a woman in her thirties with Graves' hyperthyroidism that later progressed to Graves' ophthalmopathy.

This clonotype was counted at least ten times. The V call is TRBV30, the J call TRBJ2-1; TRBD2 matches at 10 bases. V lost 5 bases and J lost 7; bases outside the gene matches: 8. CDR1 is GTSNPN and CDR2 is SVGIG in the germline V gene (reference sequence). There are 14 residues in the CDR3. CDR3 region: CAWYSLAGVNEQFF. The CDR3 DNA is TGTGCCTGGTACAGCCTAGCGGGAGTTAATGAGCAGTTCTTC.

The genes are TRBV4-1 and TRBJ2-7; D remains unclear. The CDR3 loop spans 14 amino acids. Germline values: CDR1 MGHRA, CDR2 YSYEKL. Trimming stripped 4 bases from V and 4 bases from J, with 14 bases between. The DNA of the CDR3 is TGCGCCAGCAGCCCACGACCTAAAACATACGAGCAGTACTTC. Translation: CASSPRPKTYEQYF.

This clonotype was counted at least ten times. The chain joins TRBV24-1 to TRBJ1-1; the D gene is possibly TRBD1 (6 bases). Deletions cut 9 bases from V and 0 bases from J, with 16 bases between. Germline V CDR1 and CDR2: KGHDR, SFDVKD. There are 15 residues in the CDR3. The CDR3 DNA reads TGTGCCACCTCGAATCGGACAGAATTGAACACTGAAGCTTTCTTT. Translation gives CATSNRTELNTEAFF.

This chain links TRBV19 with TRBJ1-4; D gene unclear. V dropped 3 bases and J dropped 5 bases, with 4 bases sitting between them. Germline values: CDR1 LNHDA, CDR2 SQIVND (reference sequence). This CDR3 is 12 amino acids long. The CDR3 region is CASSIENEKLFF. CDR3 DNA sequence: TGTGCCAGTAGTATTGAAAATGAAAAACTGTTTTTT.

This clonotype was detected a few times. The rearrangement uses TRBV7-3 and TRBJ2-2; 11 bases align to TRBD2. Germline V gene sequence: CDR1 SGHTA, CDR2 FQGTGA. The CDR3 is made up of 17 amino acids. With 4 bases clipped from V and 3 bases from J, the junction kept 7 bases outside the gene matches. DNA for the CDR3: TGTGCCAGCAGCTCCAGACTAGCGGGACACGACACCGGGGAGCTGTTTTTT. It yields the protein CASSSRLAGHDTGELFF.

This clonotype was observed a handful of times. The CDR3 spells CASSPFPRQGSYEQYF. In DNA form, the CDR3 reads TGTGCCAGCTCACCTTTCCCCCGACAGGGCTCCTACGAGCAGTACTTC. V is TRBV18 and J is TRBJ2-7; 7 positions match TRBD1. The V gene end was trimmed by 3 bases and the J gene end by 0 bases; junction bases not matched to a gene: 8. The CDR3 contains 16 residues. Germline loops: CDR1 KGHSH, CDR2 LQKENI.

This clonotype was seen just once. This sequence joins TRBV6-2 or TRBV6-3 and TRBJ2-7, with a weak D call TRBD1 (5 bases). Germline V gene lookup returns CDR1 MNHEY and CDR2 SVGEGT. The V and J ends lost 4 bases and 3 bases respectively, with 13 bases between them. The CDR3 totals 14 residues. CDR3 sequence reads: CASSFTTENYEQYF. In nucleotides, the CDR3 is TGTGCCAGCAGTTTCACGACAGAAAACTACGAGCAGTACTTC.

The table lists this clonotype with many counts. The chain is built from TRBV28 and TRBJ1-3; D not resolved. CDR3 length: 15 amino acids. V gave up 1 base and J gave up 0 bases, with 7 bases separating them. Germline V CDR1 and CDR2: MDHEN, SYDVKM. The CDR3 here is CASSLSFSSGNTIYF. The CDR3 nucleotides are TGTGCCAGCAGTTTATCCTTTTCCTCTGGAAACACCATATATTTT.

The chain joins TRBV4-1 to TRBJ1-4; D gene uncertain. Germline values: CDR1 MGHRA, CDR2 YSYEKL. V was pared by 2 bases and J by 5 bases, with 9 bases between. The CDR3 is made up of 14 amino acids. For the CDR3, the DNA is TGCGCCAGCAGCCAAATGGGCGGCAATGAAAAACTGTTTTTT. It encodes CASSQMGGNEKLFF.

This clonotype appeared a single time. The chain links TRBV19 to TRBJ2-7; D perhaps matches TRBD1 (6 bases). This CDR3 is 15 amino acids long. Trimming removed 0 bases from V and 4 bases from J, with 13 bases in between. The germline V gene encodes CDR1 LNHDA and CDR2 SQIVND (reference sequence). The CDR3 reads CASSIETGTGYEQYF. The CDR3, as DNA: TGTGCCAGTAGTATAGAAACAGGGACCGGGTACGAGCAGTACTTC.

This clonotype was counted many times. The rearrangement links TRBV19 to TRBJ1-5; no definite D call. V lost 7 bases to trimming and J lost 5 bases, with 15 bases between them. This CDR3 has 14 amino acids. Per the germline V gene, CDR1 is LNHDA and CDR2 is SQIVND (reference sequence). In DNA form, the CDR3 reads TGTGCCAGTATGGGAAAGGCATACTATCAGCCCCAGCATTTT. Its protein product is CASMGKAYYQPQHF.

This clonotype was recorded at least ten times. The J gene is TRBJ2-2, the V gene TRBV19, with TRBD2 identical over 12 bases. This CDR3 is 16 amino acids long. Germline CDR1 and CDR2: LNHDA and SQIVND (reference sequence). J gave up 1 base and V 8 bases, and 5 bases lay outside the gene matches. This CDR3 reads CASRTSGVLNTGELFF. The CDR3 nucleotides are TGTGCCAGTCGGACTAGCGGGGTACTGAACACCGGGGAGCTGTTTTTT. Full variable domain (remainder filled in from reference TRBV19 and TRBJ2-2): DGGITQSPKYLFRKEGQNVTLSCEQNLNHDAMYWYRQDPGQGLRLIYYSQIVNDFQKGDIAEGYSVSREKKESFPLTVTSAQKNPTAFYLCASRTSGVLNTGELFFGEGSRLTVL.

The table lists this clonotype with many counts. The V call is TRBV13, the J call TRBJ1-2; weak D call: TRBD1 (5 bases). Deletions cut 5 bases from V and 5 bases from J, with 18 bases between. The CDR3 consists of 15 residues. Germline V gives CDR1 PRHDT, CDR2 FYEKMQ (reference sequence). CDR3 residues: CASSPKAGFGYGYTF. CDR3 bases: TGTGCCAGCAGCCCCAAGGCAGGGTTTGGATATGGCTACACCTTC.

The rearrangement uses TRBV28 and TRBJ2-7; TRBD1 might be the D (5 bases). CDR1 is MDHEN and CDR2 is SYDVKM in the germline V gene. V lost 8 bases and J 0 bases, leaving 11 bases between the germline ends. This CDR3 is built from 13 residues. The CDR3, as DNA: TGTGCCAGCGCAAAGGACAACTCCTACGAGCAGTACTTC. It encodes CASAKDNSYEQYF.

The sample holds a few counts of this clonotype. The chain uses TRBV15 and TRBJ1-5; no clear D gene. The CDR3 spans 12 residues. Germline V gene lookup returns CDR1 LNHNV and CDR2 YYDKDF (reference sequence). The V gene lost 3 bases and the J gene lost 7 bases, with 7 bases spanning the gap. CDR3 loop: CATSRYSQPQHF. The CDR3 DNA is TGTGCCACCAGCAGGTATAGCCAGCCCCAGCATTTT.

This clonotype has just a few counts. V and J are TRBV2 and TRBJ2-1; D may be TRBD2 (7 bases). There are 15 residues in the CDR3. Trimming removed 8 bases from V and 6 bases from J, with 20 bases in between. The V gene's germline CDR1 is SNHLY and CDR2 FYNNEI. In nucleotides, the CDR3 is TGTGCCAGCCGCAGGGCGGGGGCGTTAGTCAATGAGCAGTTCTTC. This codes for CASRRAGALVNEQFF.

Ten or more counts support this clonotype. The V and J genes are TRBV29-1 and TRBJ2-3; unclear D gene. This CDR3 region has 13 residues. Germline V CDR1 and CDR2: SQVTM, ANQGSEA. The V and J ends lost 5 bases and 3 bases respectively, with 12 bases between them. CDR3 DNA: TGCAGCGTTCTCCTAACCTGGACAGATACGCAGTATTTT. Amino acid sequence: CSVLLTWTDTQYF.

This clonotype was detected ten times or more. The J gene is TRBJ2-1, the V gene TRBV19; 9 nucleotides align to TRBD2. The J segment lost 7 bases and the V segment lost 1 base, leaving 8 bases of the junction unmatched. The CDR3 loop spans 16 amino acids. Looked up from germline, CDR1 is LNHDA and CDR2 is SQIVND (reference sequence). The CDR3 is CASSIGRGRARNEQFF. The CDR3 DNA is TGTGCCAGTAGTATAGGGCGCGGGAGGGCCCGTAATGAGCAGTTCTTC.

Only a few counts were recorded for this clonotype. The chain uses TRBV19 and TRBJ1-2; tentatively, D is TRBD1 (5 bases). With 6 bases removed from V and 4 bases from J, the gap between germline ends came to 9 bases. The CDR3 spans 12 residues. Germline CDR1 reads LNHDA; CDR2 reads SQIVND (reference sequence). The CDR3: CASRTASYGYTF. Written as DNA, the CDR3 is TGTGCCAGTAGGACAGCGAGCTATGGCTACACCTTC.

A note on this clonotype: A single base separates this from a much larger clone, so it may be a read error. The CDR3 nucleotides read TGTGCCAGCAGGGGAGGGGGAGCTAGCTATGGCTACACCTTC. The encoded protein is CASRGGGASYGYTF. The chain recombines TRBV28 with TRBJ1-2; weak D call: TRBD1 (6 bases). V shed 6 bases and J shed 4 bases, with 15 bases lying between them. The germline gives CDR1 MDHEN, CDR2 SYDVKM. There are 14 residues in the CDR3.

The sample holds many counts of this clonotype. The chain employs TRBV9 and TRBJ2-1; 10 nucleotides match TRBD1. Germline CDR1 SGDLS, CDR2 YYNGEE. Trimming took 3 bases from V and 14 from J; bases not matched to a gene: 8. The CDR3 extends over 13 amino acids. In nucleotides, the CDR3 is TGTGCCAGCAGCGCGGGAGTCGGGACAGGGGAGTTCTTC. Amino acid sequence: CASSAGVGTGEFF.

This clonotype came up many times. The J gene is TRBJ2-7, the V gene TRBV27, with D hard to call. Per germline, CDR1 MNHEY and CDR2 SMNVEV (reference sequence). V was pared by 4 bases and J by 5 bases, with 18 bases between. The CDR3 loop spans 15 amino acids. Here the CDR3 reads CASSSRQKLVDEQYF. In DNA form, the CDR3 reads TGTGCCAGCAGTTCCCGCCAGAAGCTAGTCGACGAGCAGTACTTC.

The CDR3 spells CSVDEIRQGYAQFF. The CDR3 DNA follows: TGCAGCGTTGATGAAATAAGACAGGGCTATGCGCAGTTCTTC. The chain recombines TRBV29-1 with TRBJ2-1; 7 bases agree with TRBD1. The CDR3 is 14 residues long. Germline lookup yields CDR1 SQVTM and CDR2 ANQGSEA. With 3 bases clipped from V and 12 bases from J, the junction kept 14 bases outside the gene matches.

This clonotype showed up many times. The CDR3 region has the DNA TGTGCCACCAGTGGCCGAGGGACAGACACTGAAGCTTTCTTT. It is translated as CATSGRGTDTEAFF. This chain joins TRBV24-1 and TRBJ1-1; 7 bases are a match to TRBD1. The J segment lost 3 bases and the V segment lost 5 bases, leaving 5 bases of the junction unmatched. The CDR3 consists of 14 residues. The germline gives CDR1 KGHDR, CDR2 SFDVKD.

This clonotype was detected ten times or more. The chain joins TRBV2 to TRBJ2-3; 9 nucleotides agree with TRBD1. Trimming at V came to 5 bases and at J to 6 bases, leaving 9 bases not matched to a gene. Germline CDR1 is SNHLY and CDR2 is FYNNEI. The CDR3 is made up of 15 amino acids. The CDR3 bases are TGTGCCAGCAGTACCCCGGGACAGGGTTTGGATACGCAGTATTTT. Amino acid sequence: CASSTPGQGLDTQYF.

This clonotype came up many times. The rearrangement joins TRBV11-2 to TRBJ2-5; 8 bases fit TRBD1. The CDR3 has 13 amino acids. Germline values: CDR1 SGHAT, CDR2 FQNNGV. Trimming took 5 bases from V and 5 from J; bases not matched to a gene: 4. CDR3 in amino acids: CASSLRQGETQYF. The CDR3 DNA is TGTGCCAGCAGCCTTCGACAGGGGGAGACCCAGTACTTC.

This clonotype has a count of ten or more. The rearrangement links TRBV3-1 to TRBJ2-1, with D perhaps given as TRBD1 or TRBD2 (5 bases each). Between the trimmed V and J ends, which lost 3 bases and 5 bases, there was a span of 8 bases. This CDR3 contains 13 residues. Germline lookup yields CDR1 LGHDT and CDR2 YNNKEL (reference sequence). CDR3: CASSQGVNNEQFF. The CDR3 DNA follows: TGTGCCAGCAGCCAGGGGGTTAACAATGAGCAGTTCTTC.

This clonotype was observed a few times. V usage is TRBV18 and J usage is TRBJ1-1, with D unclear. This CDR3 is 14 amino acids long. V was trimmed by 3 bases and J by 5 bases, leaving 13 bases between them. Per the germline V gene, CDR1 is KGHSH and CDR2 is LQKENI. CDR3 amino acids: CASSPPGAGTEAFF. CDR3 nucleotide sequence: TGTGCCAGCTCACCCCCAGGAGCGGGGACTGAAGCTTTCTTT.

V and J are TRBV20-1 and TRBJ2-7; a weak D match, TRBD1 (5 bases). Trimming stripped 1 base from V and 3 bases from J, with 16 bases between. In germline, CDR1 is DFQATT, CDR2 SNEGSKA (reference sequence). There are 15 residues in the CDR3. CDR3 in amino acids: CSARGDKRGDYEQYF. CDR3 sequence (DNA): TGCAGTGCTAGAGGGGATAAAAGGGGCGACTACGAGCAGTACTTC.